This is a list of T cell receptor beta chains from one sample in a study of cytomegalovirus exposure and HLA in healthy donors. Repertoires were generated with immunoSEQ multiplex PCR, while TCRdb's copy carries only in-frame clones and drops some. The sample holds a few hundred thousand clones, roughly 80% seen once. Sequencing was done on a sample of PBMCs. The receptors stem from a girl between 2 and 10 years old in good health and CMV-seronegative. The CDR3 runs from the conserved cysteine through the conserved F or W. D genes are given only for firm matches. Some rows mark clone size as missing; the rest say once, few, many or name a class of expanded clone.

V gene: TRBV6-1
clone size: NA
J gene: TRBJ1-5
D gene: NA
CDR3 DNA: TGTGCCAGCAGTGAAAGGGACTATTATAGCAATCAGCCCCAGCATTTT
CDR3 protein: CASSERDYYSNQPQHF

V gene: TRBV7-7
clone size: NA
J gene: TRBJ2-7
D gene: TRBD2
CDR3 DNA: TGTGCCAGCAGCCAAGGGACTAGCGGCGAGCAGTACTTC
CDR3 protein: CASSQGTSGEQYF

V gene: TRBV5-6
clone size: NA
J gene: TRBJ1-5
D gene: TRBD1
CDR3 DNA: TGTGCCAGCAGCTTGGGGACAGGGGGGCTGCCCCAGCATTTT
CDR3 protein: CASSLGTGGLPQHF

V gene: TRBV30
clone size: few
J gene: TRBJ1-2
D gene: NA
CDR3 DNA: TGTGCCTGGAGTGTATTAGGGGTAGGAGGCTACACCTTC
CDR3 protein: CAWSVLGVGGYTF

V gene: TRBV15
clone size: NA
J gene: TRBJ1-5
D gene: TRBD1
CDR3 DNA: TGTGCCACCAGCAGAGATCTATTAGGGGGCCCTATGTCTCAGCCCCAGCATTTT
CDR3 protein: CATSRDLLGGPMSQPQHF

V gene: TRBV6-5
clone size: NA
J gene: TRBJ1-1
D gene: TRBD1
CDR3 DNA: TGTGCCAGCAGACCCTACGGACAGGCCCTATCTGAAGCTTTCTTT
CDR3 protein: CASRPYGQALSEAFF

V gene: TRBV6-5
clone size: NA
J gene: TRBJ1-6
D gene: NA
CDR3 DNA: TGTGCCAGCAGACGACAGGAGAGGACACCCCTCCACTTT
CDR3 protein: CASRRQERTPLHF

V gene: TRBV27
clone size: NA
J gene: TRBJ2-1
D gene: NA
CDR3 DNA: TGTGCCAGCAGACCTTGGGAGCGCTCCTACAATGAGCAGTTCTTC
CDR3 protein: CASRPWERSYNEQFF

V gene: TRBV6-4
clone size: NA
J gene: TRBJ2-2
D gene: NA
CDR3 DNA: TGTGCCAGCAGAGGAGCGACCGGGGAGCTGTTTTTT
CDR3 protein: CASRGATGELFF

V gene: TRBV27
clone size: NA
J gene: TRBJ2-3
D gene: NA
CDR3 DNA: TGTGCCAGCAGTTTAACCGGGATAAGCACAGATACGCAGTATTTT
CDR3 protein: CASSLTGISTDTQYF

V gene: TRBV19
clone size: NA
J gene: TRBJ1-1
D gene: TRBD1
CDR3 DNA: TGTGCCAGTAGTGCGACAGGGTCCGGGAACACTGAAGCTTTCTTT
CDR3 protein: CASSATGSGNTEAFF

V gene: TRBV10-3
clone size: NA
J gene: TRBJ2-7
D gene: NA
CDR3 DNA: TGTGCCATCGCACGGACAGACACGGCCTACGAGCAGTACTTC
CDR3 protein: CAIARTDTAYEQYF

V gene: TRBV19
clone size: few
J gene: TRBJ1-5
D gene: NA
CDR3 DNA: TGTGCCAGTAGTATAGGTCGGACAGTAAATCAGCCCCAGCATTTT
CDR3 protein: CASSIGRTVNQPQHF

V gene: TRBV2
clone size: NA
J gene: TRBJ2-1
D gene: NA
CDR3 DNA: TGTGCCAGCAGTGAAAACAAATACAATGAGCAGTTCTTC
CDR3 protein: CASSENKYNEQFF

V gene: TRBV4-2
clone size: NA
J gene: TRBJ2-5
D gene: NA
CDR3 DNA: TGTGCCAGCCGCCCAGAACTAGTCCAAGAGACCCAGTACTTC
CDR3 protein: CASRPELVQETQYF

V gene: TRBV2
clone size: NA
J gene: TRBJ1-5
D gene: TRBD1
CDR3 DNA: TGTGCCAGCAGTGGTGACAGGGTCAATCAGCCCCAGCATTTT
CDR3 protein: CASSGDRVNQPQHF

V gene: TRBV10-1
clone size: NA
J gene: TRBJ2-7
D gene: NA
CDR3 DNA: TGCGCCGGAGGTCCCAGGGGGGTCTACGAGCAGTACTTC
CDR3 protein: CAGGPRGVYEQYF

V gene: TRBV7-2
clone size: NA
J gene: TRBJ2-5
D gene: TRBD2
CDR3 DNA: TGTGCCAGCAGCTTATTTGGCGGGGGGTTCCAAGAGACCCAGTACTTC
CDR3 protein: CASSLFGGGFQETQYF

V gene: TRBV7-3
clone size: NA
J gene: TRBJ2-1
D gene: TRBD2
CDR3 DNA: TGTGCCAGCAGTTCAACCCCACTAGCGGGGGACAATGAGCAGTTCTTC
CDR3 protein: CASSSTPLAGDNEQFF

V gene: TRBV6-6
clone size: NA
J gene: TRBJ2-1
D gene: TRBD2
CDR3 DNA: TGTGCCAGCAGAAGCGGGACTAGCGGGAGGAATGAGCAGTTCTTC
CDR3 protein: CASRSGTSGRNEQFF

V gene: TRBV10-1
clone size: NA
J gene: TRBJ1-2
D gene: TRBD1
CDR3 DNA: TGCGCCAGCAGTGAAGTGTGGAACAGGGGGAACTATGGCTACACCTTC
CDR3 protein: CASSEVWNRGNYGYTF

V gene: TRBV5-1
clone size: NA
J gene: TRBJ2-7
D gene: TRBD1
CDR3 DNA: TGCGCCAGCAGCTTGGTGACAGGGAACTACGAGCAGTACTTC
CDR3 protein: CASSLVTGNYEQYF

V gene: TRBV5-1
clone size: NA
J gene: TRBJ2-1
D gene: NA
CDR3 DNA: TGCGCCAGCAGCTTGTTGATAGACAGTGAGCAGTTCTTC
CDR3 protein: CASSLLIDSEQFF

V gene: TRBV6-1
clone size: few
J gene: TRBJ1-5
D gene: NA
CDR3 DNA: TGTGCCAGCAGAGAGTCTAATCAGCCCCAGCATTTT
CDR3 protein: CASRESNQPQHF

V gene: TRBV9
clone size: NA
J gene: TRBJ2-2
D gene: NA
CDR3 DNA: TGTGCCAGCAGCTCCCGGACAAACACCGGGGAGCTGTTTTTT
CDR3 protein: CASSSRTNTGELFF

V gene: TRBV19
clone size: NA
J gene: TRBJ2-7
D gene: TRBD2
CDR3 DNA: TGTGCGACATCTCCGGGACTAGCGGGAAACTACGAGCAGTACTTC
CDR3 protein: CATSPGLAGNYEQYF

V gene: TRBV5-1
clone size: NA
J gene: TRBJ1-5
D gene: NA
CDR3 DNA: TGCGCCAGCAGCTTGGGTCAAGCTAGCAATCAGCCCCAGCATTTT
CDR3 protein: CASSLGQASNQPQHF

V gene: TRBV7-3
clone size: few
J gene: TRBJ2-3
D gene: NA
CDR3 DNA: TGTGCCAGCAGCTTATCCGGGGGTTTCACAGATACGCAGTATTTT
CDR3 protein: CASSLSGGFTDTQYF